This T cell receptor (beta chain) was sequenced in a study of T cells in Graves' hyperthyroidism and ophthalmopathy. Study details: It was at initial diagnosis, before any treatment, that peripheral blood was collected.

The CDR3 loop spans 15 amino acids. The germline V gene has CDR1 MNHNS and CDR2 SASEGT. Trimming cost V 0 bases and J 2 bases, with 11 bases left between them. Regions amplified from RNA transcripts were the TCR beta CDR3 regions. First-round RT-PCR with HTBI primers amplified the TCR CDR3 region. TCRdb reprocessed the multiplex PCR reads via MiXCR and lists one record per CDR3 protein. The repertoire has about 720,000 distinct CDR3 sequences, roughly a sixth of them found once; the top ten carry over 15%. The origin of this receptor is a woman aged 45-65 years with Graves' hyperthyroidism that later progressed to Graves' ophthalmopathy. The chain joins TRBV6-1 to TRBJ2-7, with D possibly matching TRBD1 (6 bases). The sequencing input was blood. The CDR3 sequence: CASSEAGTHAYEQYF. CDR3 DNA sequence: TGTGCCAGCAGTGAAGCCGGGACACACGCCTACGAGCAGTACTTC.